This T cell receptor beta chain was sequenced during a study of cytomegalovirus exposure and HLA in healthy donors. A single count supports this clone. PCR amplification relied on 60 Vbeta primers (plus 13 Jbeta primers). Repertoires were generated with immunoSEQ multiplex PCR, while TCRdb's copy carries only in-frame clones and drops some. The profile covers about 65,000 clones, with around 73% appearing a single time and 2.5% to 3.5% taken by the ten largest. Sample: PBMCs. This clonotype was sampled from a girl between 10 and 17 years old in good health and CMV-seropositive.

The CDR3 spells CASSSGGRHQPQHF. In DNA form, the CDR3 reads TGTGCCAGCAGTTCGGGGGGTAGGCATCAGCCCCAGCATTTT. This chain links TRBV28 with TRBJ1-5, with D possibly TRBD1 on 5 matching bases. Trimming pared 4 bases from V and 5 bases from J, leaving 12 bases between. Germline V gives CDR1 MDHEN, CDR2 SYDVKM. The CDR3 is made up of 14 amino acids.